The clone carrying this TCR beta chain was counted between two and nine times. Its antigen is not known. This entry belongs to a study of cytomegalovirus exposure and HLA in healthy donors. Study-wide points: According to reports, the classifier identified cytomegalovirus status with high specificity and sensitivity. In a later analysis, the majority of CMV-associated beta chains seemingly showed HLA restriction. Investigators reported 150 to 200 TCR beta chains as tied to cytomegalovirus. A later analysis linked 15,000 to 20,000 TCR beta sequences to HLA alleles at 0.05 false discovery rate.

The primer mix had 60 Vbeta and 13 Jbeta primers. TCRdb's table, derived via immunoSEQ multiplex PCR, lists solely in-frame clones and lacks some. The sample consists of 200,000 to 250,000 clones, 70% to 90% of them appearing once. V dropped 5 bases and J dropped 5 bases, with 12 bases sitting between them. The CDR3 is 12 amino acids. Per the germline V gene, CDR1 is SQVTM and CDR2 is ANQGSEA. The clonotype comes from a human donor in good health. Sequencing input: PBMCs. The chain employs TRBV29-1 and TRBJ1-1; a weak D match, TRBD1 (5 bases). CDR3 sequence reads: CSVWGVGTEAFF. For the CDR3, the DNA is TGCAGCGTTTGGGGGGTTGGAACTGAAGCTTTCTTT.